This T cell receptor (beta chain) was identified in a study of blood T cells in healthy people across ages. Turning to the study itself: Using template switching, researchers captured about one barcoded beta molecule for each two T cells. Study-wide points: Per-million-T-cell TCR beta diversity fell roughly linearly with age.

V lost 4 bases and J lost 4; bases outside the gene matches: 16. Germline V lookup: CDR1 SGHDT, CDR2 YYEEEE. There are 17 residues in the CDR3. The donors, aged about 6 to 95, were healthy Caucasians from Russia. Roughly 10 milliliters was the volume of peripheral blood drawn from each donor. The second PCR ran about 6 to 11 cycles with a sample-barcoded 5' primer and J-beta primers. From the 5' RACE reads, TCRdb called clonotypes with MiXCR, one entry per CDR3 protein. Of approximately 1.5 million distinct CDR3 sequences listed, 35% to 45% were seen once; the top ten hold around 4%. The sample holds many counts of this clonotype. Antigen specificity is unknown.

The sample consisted of blood. The V and J genes are TRBV5-6 and TRBJ1-1; TRBD1 matches at 7 bases. The receptor was derived from a woman in her late teens or twenties in good health. The CDR3 DNA reads as TGTGCCAGCAGCCCCCTTGGACAGGTGGGAAGTGGCACTGAAGCTTTCTTT. This codes for CASSPLGQVGSGTEAFF.